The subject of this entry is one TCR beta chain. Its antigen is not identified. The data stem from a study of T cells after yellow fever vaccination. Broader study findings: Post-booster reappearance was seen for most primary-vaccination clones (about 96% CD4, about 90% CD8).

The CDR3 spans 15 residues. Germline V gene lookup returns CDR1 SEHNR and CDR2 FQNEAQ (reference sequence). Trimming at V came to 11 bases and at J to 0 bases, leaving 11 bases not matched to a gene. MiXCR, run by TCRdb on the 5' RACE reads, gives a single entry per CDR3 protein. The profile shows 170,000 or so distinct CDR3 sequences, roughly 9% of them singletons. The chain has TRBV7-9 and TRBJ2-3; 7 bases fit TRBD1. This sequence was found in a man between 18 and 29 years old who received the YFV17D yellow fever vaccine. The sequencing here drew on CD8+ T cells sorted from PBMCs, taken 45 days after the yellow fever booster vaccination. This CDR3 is CALPATGKSTDTQYF. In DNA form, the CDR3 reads TGTGCCCTTCCTGCGACAGGGAAAAGCACAGATACGCAGTATTTT.